This TCR beta chain stems from a study of T cells in Graves' hyperthyroidism and ophthalmopathy. The CDR3 has 14 residues. V was cut by 6 bases and J by 0 bases, with 11 bases left in between. Germline V CDR1 and CDR2: MNHNS, SASEGT. Whole-study results and caveats: Ophthalmopathy stood apart from stable hyperthyroidism in a 13 V-J model.

This clonotype appeared many times. The target antigen is unknown. The source material, RNA transcripts, was used to amplify TCR beta CDR3 regions. TCR CDR3 regions were first amplified by RT-PCR with HTBI primers. From the multiplex PCR reads, TCRdb called clonotypes with MiXCR, one entry per CDR3 protein. The sample comprises about 340,000 distinct CDR3 sequences, roughly 18% of which are singletons, and around 50% rests with the top ten. The sequenced sample was blood. The sequence came from a woman in her forties or fifties with Graves' hyperthyroidism. This sequence joins TRBV6-1 and TRBJ1-1; a weak D match, TRBD1 (5 bases). The CDR3 nucleotides are TGTGCCAGCAGCATTTCAGGGATGAACACTGAAGCTTTCTTT. Encoded protein: CASSISGMNTEAFF.